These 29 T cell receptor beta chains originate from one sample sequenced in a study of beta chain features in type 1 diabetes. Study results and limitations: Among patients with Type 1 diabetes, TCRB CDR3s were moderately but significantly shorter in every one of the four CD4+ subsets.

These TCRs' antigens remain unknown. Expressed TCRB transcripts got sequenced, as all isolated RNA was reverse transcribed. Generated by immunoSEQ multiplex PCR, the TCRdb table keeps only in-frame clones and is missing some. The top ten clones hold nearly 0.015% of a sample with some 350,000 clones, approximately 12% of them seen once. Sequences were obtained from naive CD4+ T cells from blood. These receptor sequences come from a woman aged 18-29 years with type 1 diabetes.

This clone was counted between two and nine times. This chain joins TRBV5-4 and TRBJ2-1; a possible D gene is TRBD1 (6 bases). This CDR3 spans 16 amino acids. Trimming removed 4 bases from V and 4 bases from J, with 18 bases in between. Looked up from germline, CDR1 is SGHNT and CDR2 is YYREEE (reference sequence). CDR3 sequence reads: CASSGTRGRGYNEQFF. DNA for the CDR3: TGTGCCAGCAGCGGCACTAGAGGTAGGGGGTACAATGAGCAGTTCTTC.

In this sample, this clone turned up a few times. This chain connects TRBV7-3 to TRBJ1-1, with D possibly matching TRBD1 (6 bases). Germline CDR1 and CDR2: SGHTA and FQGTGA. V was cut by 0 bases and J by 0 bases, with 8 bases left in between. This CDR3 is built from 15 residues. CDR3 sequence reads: CASSLTGQLNTEAFF. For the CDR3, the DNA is TGTGCCAGCAGCTTAACTGGACAGCTGAACACTGAAGCTTTCTTT.

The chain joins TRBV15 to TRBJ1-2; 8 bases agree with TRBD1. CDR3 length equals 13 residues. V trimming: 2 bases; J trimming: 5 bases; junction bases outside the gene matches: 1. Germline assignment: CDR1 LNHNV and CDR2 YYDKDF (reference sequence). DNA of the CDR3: TGTGCCACCAGCAGAACAGGGGGTTATGGCTACACCTTC. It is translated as CATSRTGGYGYTF.

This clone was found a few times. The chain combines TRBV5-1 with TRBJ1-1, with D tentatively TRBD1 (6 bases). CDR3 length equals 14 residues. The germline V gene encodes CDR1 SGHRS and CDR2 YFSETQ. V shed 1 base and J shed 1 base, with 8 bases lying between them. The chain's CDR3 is CASSLLTGNTEAFF. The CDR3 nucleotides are TGCGCCAGCAGCTTGTTGACAGGGAACACTGAAGCTTTCTTT.

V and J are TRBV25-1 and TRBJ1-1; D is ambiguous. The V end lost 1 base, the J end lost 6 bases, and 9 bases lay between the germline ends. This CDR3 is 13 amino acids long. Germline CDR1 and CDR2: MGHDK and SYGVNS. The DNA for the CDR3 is TGTGCCAGCAGTGAATTTTGGCCAGCTGAAGCTTTCTTT. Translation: CASSEFWPAEAFF.

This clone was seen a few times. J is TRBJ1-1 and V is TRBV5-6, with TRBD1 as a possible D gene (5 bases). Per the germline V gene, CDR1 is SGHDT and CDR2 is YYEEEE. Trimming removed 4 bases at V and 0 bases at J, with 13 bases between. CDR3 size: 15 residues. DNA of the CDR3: TGTGCCAGCAGCCCGGCGGGGGGGGTGAACACTGAAGCTTTCTTT. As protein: CASSPAGGVNTEAFF. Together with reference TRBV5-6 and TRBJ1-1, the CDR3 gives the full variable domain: DAGVTQSPTHLIKTRGQQVTLRCSPKSGHDTVSWYQQALGQGPQFIFQYYEEEERQRGNFPDRFSGHQFPNYSSELNVNALLLGDSALYLCASSPAGGVNTEAFFGQGTRLTVV.

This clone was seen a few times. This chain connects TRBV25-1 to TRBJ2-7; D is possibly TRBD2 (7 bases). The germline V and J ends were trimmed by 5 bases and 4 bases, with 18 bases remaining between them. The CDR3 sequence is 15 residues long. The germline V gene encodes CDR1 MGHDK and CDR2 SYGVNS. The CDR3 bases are TGTGCCAGCAGTCCGACGTGGGGGGGGCGGTACGAGCAGTACTTC. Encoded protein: CASSPTWGGRYEQYF.

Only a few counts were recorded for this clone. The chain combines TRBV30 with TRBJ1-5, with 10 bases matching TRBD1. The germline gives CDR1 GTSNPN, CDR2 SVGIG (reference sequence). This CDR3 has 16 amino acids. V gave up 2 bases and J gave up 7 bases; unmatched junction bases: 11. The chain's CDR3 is CAWSPSGTGAWQPQHF. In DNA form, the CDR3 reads TGTGCCTGGAGTCCCTCCGGGACAGGGGCATGGCAGCCCCAGCATTTT.

The CDR3 DNA is TGTGCCAGCAGCTTCAAGACGACAGGGACTGGGGCCAACGTCCTGACTTTC. The encoded protein is CASSFKTTGTGANVLTF. This sequence joins TRBV5-4 and TRBJ2-6; 7 nucleotides line up with TRBD1. CDR1 and CDR2 (germline): SGHNT, YYREEE (reference sequence). CDR3 length: 17 residues. The junction had 7 bases not matched to a gene; V was cut back by 2 bases and J by 2 bases. The whole variable domain, filled in from reference TRBV5-4 and TRBJ2-6, reads ETGVTQSPTHLIKTRGQQVTLRCSSQSGHNTVSWYQQALGQGPQFIFQYYREEENGRGNFPPRFSGLQFPNYSSELNVNALELDDSALYLCASSFKTTGTGANVLTFGAGSRLTVL.

The CDR3 reads CASTPGQGALNEQFF. The DNA for the CDR3 is TGTGCCAGCACTCCTGGGCAGGGGGCTTTAAATGAGCAGTTCTTC. This rearrangement joins TRBV9 to TRBJ2-1, with 8 bases identical to TRBD1. V lost 6 bases, J lost 7 bases, and 12 bases stayed unmatched. The CDR3 loop spans 15 amino acids. CDR1 is SGDLS and CDR2 is YYNGEE in the germline V gene.

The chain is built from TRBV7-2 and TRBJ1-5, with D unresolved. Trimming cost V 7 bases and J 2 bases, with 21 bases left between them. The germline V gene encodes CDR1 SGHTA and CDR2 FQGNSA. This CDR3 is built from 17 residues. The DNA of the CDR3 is TGTGCCAGCACCATCGTCCCCTGGAGGGCTTGCAATCAGCCCCAGCATTTT. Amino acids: CASTIVPWRACNQPQHF.

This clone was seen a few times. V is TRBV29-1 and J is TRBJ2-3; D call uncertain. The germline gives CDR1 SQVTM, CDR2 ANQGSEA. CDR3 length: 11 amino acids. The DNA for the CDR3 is TGCGAAGTGAGGAGCACAGATACGCAGTATTTT. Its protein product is CEVRSTDTQYF.

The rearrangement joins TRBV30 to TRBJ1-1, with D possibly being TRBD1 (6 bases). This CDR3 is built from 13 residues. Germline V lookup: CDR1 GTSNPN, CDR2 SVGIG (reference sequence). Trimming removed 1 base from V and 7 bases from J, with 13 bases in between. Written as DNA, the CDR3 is TGTGCCTGGAGTGGCGGACAGATCCTTGAAGCTTTCTTT. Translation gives CAWSGGQILEAFF. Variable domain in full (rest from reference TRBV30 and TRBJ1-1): SQTIHQWPATLVQPVGSPLSLECTVEGTSNPNLYWYRQAAGRGLQLLFYSVGIGQISSEVPQNLSASRPQDRQFILSSKKLLLSDSGFYLCAWSGGQILEAFFGQGTRLTVV.

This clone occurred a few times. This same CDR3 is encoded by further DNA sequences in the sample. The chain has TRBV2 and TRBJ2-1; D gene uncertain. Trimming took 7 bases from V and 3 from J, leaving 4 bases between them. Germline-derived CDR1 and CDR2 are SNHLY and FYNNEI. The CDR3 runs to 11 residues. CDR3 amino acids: CASTGYNEQFF. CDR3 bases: TGTGCCAGCACAGGCTACAATGAGCAGTTCTTC.

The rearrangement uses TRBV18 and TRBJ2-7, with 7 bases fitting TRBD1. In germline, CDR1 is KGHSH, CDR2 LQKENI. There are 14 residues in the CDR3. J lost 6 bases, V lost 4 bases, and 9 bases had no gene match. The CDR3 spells CASSQMTGFGEQYV. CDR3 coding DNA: TGTGCCAGCTCACAAATGACAGGGTTCGGCGAGCAGTACGTC.

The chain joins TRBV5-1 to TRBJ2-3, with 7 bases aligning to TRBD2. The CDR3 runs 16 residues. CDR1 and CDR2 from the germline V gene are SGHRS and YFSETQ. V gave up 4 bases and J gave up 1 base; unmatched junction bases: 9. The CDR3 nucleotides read TGCGCCAGCAGCCGTTGGGAAGCGGGACGCACAGATACGCAGTATTTT. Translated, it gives CASSRWEAGRTDTQYF.

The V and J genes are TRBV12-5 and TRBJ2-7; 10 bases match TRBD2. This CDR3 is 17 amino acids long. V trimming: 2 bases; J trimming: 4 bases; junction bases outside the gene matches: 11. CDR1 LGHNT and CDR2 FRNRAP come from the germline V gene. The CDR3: CASGLSGLAEEHYEQYV. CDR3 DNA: TGTGCTAGTGGTTTGTCAGGACTAGCGGAGGAGCATTACGAGCAGTACGTC.

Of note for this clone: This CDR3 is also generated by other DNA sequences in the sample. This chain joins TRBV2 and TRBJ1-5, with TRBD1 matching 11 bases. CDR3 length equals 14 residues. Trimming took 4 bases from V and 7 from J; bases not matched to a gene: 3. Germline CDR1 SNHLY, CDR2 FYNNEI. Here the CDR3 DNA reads TGTGCCAGCAGTGGGACAGGGGGCAGGCAGCCCCAGCATTTT. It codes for CASSGTGGRQPQHF.

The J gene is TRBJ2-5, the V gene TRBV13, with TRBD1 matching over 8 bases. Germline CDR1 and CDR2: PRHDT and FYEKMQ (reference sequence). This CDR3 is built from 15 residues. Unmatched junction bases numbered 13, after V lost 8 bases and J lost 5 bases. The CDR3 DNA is TGTGCCAGCCAGAAGACGGACAGGGCGGCGGAGACCCAGTACTTC. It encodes CASQKTDRAAETQYF.

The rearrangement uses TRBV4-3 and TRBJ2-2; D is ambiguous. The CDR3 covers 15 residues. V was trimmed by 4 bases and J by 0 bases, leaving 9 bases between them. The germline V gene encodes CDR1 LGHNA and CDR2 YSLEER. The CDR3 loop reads CASSPRYANTGELFF. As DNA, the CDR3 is TGCGCCAGCAGCCCGCGGTATGCGAACACCGGGGAGCTGTTTTTT.

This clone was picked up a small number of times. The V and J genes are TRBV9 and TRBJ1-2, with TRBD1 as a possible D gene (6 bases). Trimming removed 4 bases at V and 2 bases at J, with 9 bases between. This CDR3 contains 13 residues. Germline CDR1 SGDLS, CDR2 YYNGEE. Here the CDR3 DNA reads TGTGCCAGCAGCCTGGACAGCAACTATGGCTACACCTTC. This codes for CASSLDSNYGYTF.

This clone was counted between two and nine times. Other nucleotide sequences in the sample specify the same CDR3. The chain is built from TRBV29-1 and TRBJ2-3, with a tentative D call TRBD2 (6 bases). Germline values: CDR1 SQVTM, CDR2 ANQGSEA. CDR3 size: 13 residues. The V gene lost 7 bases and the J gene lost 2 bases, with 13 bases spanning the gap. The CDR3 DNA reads TGCAGCGCCGCGGGGCGGCTCACAGATACGCAGTATTTT. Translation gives CSAAGRLTDTQYF.

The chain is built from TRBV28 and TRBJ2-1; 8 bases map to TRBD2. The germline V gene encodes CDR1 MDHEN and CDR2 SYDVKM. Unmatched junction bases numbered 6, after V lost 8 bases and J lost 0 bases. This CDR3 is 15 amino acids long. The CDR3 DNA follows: TGTGCCAGCTTCACCGGGACTAGCTCCTACAATGAGCAGTTCTTC. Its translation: CASFTGTSSYNEQFF.

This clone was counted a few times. In nucleotides, the CDR3 is TGTGCCAGCAGCTTGGCCCCCGGAGGGGGCTCCCTAGGCTACACCTTC. Protein sequence: CASSLAPGGGSLGYTF. V and J are TRBV5-4 and TRBJ1-2; TRBD1 matches 7 bases. Germline V gene data show CDR1 as SGHNT and CDR2 as YYREEE (reference sequence). V was clipped by 0 bases and J by 8 bases; unmatched bases: 13. The CDR3 has 16 amino acids.

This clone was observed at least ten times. CDR3 in DNA: TGCAGCGTTGTTCGGGGGGTGAGCAATGAGCAGTTCTTC. It yields the protein CSVVRGVSNEQFF. The chain carries TRBV29-1 and TRBJ2-1; 7 nucleotides line up with TRBD2. CDR1 is SQVTM, CDR2 ANQGSEA, per germline. The CDR3 is made up of 13 amino acids. Trimming at V came to 4 bases and at J to 6 bases, leaving 6 bases not matched to a gene.

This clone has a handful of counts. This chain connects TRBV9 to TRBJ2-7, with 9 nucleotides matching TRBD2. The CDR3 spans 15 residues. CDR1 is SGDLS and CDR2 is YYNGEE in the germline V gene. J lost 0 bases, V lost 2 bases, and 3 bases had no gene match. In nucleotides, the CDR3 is TGTGCCAGCAGCGTGGCTAGCGGGACCTCCTACGAGCAGTACTTC. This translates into CASSVASGTSYEQYF.

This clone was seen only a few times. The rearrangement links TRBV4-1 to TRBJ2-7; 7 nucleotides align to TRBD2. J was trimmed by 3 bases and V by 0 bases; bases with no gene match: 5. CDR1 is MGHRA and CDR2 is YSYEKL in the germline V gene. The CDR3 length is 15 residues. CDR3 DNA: TGCGCCAGCAGCCAAGATGGTAGCGGGTACTACGAGCAGTACGTC. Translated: CASSQDGSGYYEQYV.

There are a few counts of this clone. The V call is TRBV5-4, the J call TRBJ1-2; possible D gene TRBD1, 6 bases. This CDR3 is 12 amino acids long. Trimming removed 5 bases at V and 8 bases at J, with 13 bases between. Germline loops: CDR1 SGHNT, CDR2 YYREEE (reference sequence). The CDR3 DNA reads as TGTGCCAGCAGACCGGGACAAGGGGGCTACACCTTC. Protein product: CASRPGQGGYTF.

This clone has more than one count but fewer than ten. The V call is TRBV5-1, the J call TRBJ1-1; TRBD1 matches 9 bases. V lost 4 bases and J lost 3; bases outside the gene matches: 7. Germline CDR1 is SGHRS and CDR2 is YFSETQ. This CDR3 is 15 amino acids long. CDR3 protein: CASSVDRGRDTEAFF. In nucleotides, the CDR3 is TGCGCCAGCAGCGTGGACAGGGGAAGGGACACTGAAGCTTTCTTT.